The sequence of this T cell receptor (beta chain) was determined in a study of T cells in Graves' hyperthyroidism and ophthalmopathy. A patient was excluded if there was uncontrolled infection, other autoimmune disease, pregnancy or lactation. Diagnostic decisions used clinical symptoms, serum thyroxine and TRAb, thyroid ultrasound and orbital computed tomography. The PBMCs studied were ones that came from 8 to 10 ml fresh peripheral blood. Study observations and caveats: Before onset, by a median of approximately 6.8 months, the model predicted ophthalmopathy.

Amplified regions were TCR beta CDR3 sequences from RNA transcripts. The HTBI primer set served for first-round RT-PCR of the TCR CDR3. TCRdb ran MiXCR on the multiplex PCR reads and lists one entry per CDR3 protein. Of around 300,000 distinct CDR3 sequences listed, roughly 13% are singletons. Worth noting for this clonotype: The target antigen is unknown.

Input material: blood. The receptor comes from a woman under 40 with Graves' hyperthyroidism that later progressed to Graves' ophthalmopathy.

CDR3 region: CATSRGRSTGYNEQFF. In DNA form, the CDR3 reads TGTGCCACCAGCAGAGGACGGTCGACCGGTTACAATGAGCAGTTCTTC. The chain recombines TRBV15 with TRBJ2-1, with unresolved D. Trimming removed 1 base from V and 4 bases from J, with 14 bases in between. CDR1 and CDR2 from the germline V gene are LNHNV and YYDKDF (reference sequence). The CDR3 length is 16 residues.